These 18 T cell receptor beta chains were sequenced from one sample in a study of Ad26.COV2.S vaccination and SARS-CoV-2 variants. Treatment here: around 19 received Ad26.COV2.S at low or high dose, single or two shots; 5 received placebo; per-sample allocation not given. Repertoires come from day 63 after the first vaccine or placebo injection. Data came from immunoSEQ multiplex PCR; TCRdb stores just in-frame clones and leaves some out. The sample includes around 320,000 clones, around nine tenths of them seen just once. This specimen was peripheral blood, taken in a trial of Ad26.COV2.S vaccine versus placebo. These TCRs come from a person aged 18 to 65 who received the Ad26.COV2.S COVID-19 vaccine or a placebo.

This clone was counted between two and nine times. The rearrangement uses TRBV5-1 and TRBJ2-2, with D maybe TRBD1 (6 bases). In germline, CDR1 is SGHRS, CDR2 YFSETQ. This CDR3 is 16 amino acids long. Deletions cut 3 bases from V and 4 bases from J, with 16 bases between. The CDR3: CASSWTAGDGTGELFF. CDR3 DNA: TGCGCCAGCAGCTGGACAGCCGGAGACGGCACCGGGGAGCTGTTTTTT.

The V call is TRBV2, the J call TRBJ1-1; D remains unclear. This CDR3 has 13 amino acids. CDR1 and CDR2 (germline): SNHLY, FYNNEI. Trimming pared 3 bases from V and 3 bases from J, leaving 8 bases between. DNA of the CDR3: TGTGCCAGCAGTGAGACCATGGACACTGAAGCTTTCTTT. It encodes CASSETMDTEAFF.

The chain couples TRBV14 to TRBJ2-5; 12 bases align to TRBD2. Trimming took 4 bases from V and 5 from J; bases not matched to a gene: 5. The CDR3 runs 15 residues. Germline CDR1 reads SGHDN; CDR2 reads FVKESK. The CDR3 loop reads CASSLTSGGWETQYF. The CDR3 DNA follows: TGTGCCAGCAGCCTGACTAGCGGGGGCTGGGAGACCCAGTACTTC.

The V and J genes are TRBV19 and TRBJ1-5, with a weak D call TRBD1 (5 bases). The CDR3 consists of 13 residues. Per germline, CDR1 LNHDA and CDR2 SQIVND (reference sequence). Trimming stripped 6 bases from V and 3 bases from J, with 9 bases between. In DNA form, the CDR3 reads TGTGCCAGTAGCCGGGACCCCAATCAGCCCCAGCATTTT. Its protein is CASSRDPNQPQHF. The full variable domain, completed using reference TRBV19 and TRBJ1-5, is DGGITQSPKYLFRKEGQNVTLSCEQNLNHDAMYWYRQDPGQGLRLIYYSQIVNDFQKGDIAEGYSVSREKKESFPLTVTSAQKNPTAFYLCASSRDPNQPQHFGDGTRLSIL.

CDR3 bases: TGTGCCAGCAGTAAGAGGACAGGGCCCCCCGGGGAGCTGTTTTTT. Amino acid sequence: CASSKRTGPPGELFF. The chain uses TRBV6-5 and TRBJ2-2; 8 bases agree with TRBD1. The germline V gene has CDR1 MNHEY and CDR2 SVGAGI. This CDR3 has 15 amino acids. V gave up 5 bases and J gave up 6 bases; unmatched junction bases: 8.

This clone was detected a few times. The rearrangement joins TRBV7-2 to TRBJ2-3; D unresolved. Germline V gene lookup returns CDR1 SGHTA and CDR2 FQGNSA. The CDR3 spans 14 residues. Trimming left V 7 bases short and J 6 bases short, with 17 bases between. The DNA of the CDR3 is TGTGCCAGCACCCTATTTTTAGTTGGGGATACGCAGTATTTT. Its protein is CASTLFLVGDTQYF.

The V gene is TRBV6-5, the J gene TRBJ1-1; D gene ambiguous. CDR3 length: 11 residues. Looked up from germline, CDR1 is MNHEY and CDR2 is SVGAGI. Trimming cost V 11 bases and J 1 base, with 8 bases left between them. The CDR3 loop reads CAAQKNTEAFF. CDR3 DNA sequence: TGTGCCGCGCAAAAGAACACTGAAGCTTTCTTT.

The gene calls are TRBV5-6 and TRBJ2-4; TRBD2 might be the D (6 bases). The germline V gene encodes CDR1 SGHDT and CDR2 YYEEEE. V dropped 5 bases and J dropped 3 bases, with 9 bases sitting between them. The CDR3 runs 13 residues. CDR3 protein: CASSVGGKNIQYF. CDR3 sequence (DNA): TGTGCCAGCAGTGTCGGGGGCAAAAACATTCAGTACTTC.

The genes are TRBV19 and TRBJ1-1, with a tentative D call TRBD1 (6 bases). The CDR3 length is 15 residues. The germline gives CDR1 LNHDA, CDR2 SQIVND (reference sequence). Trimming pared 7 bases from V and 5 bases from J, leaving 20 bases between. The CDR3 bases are TGTGCCAGTATCTTGATTAGGGGGGATCGAACTGAAGCTTTCTTT. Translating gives CASILIRGDRTEAFF.

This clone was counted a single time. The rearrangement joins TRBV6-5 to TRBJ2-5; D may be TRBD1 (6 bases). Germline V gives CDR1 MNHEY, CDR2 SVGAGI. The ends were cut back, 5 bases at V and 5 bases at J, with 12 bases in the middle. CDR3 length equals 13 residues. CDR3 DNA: TGTGCCAGCAGTCTGGCAGGGGTGGAGACCCAGTACTTC. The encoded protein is CASSLAGVETQYF.

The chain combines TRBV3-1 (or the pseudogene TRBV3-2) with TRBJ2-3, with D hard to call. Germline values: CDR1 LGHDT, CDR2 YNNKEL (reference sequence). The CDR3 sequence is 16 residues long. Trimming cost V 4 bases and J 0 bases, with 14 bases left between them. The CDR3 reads CASSPLPADSTDTQYF. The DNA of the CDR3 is TGTGCCAGCAGCCCCCTCCCAGCAGATAGCACAGATACGCAGTATTTT.

In DNA form, the CDR3 reads TGCATCGCGGAGGGGAACTCCTACGAGCAGTACTTC. Translated: CIAEGNSYEQYF. The chain couples TRBV29-1 to TRBJ2-7, with a weak D call TRBD2 (6 bases). This CDR3 comprises 12 residues. Germline V gene lookup returns CDR1 SQVTM and CDR2 ANQGSEA.

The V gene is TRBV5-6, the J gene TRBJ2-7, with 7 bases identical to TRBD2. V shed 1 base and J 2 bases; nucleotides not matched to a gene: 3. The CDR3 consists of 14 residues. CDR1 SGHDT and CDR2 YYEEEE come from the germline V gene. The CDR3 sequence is CASSLIGGTYEQYF. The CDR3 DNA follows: TGTGCCAGCAGCTTGATCGGGGGGACCTACGAGCAGTACTTC.

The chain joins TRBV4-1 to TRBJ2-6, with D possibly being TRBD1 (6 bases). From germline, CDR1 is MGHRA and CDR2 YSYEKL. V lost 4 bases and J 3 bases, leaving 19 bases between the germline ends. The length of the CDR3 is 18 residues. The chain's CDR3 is CASSPPGIGGIGANVLTF. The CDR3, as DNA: TGCGCCAGCAGCCCCCCCGGGATAGGGGGAATTGGGGCCAACGTCCTGACTTTC.

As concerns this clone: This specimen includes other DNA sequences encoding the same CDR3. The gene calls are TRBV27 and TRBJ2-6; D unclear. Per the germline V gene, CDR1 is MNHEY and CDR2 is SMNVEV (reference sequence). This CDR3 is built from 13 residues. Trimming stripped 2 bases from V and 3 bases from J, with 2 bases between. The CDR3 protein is CASSLSGANVLTF. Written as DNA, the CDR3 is TGTGCCAGCAGTTTAAGTGGGGCCAACGTCCTGACTTTC.

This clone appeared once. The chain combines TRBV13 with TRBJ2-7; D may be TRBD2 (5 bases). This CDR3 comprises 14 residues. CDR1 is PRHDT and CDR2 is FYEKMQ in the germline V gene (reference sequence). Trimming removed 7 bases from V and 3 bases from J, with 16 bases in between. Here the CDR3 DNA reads TGTGCCAGCACTAGAGGGATTACCCTCTACGAGCAGTACTTC. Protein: CASTRGITLYEQYF.

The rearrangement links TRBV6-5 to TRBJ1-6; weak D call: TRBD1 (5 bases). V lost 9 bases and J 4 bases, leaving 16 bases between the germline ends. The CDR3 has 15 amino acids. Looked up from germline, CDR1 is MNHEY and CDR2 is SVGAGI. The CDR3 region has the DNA TGTGCCAGTAGAGACAGCAAGGGATATAATTCACCCCTCCACTTT. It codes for CASRDSKGYNSPLHF.

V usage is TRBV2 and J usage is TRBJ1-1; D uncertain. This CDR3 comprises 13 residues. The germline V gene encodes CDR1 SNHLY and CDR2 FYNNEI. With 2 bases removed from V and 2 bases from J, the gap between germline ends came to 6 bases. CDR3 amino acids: CASSEPVNTEAFF. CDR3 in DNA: TGTGCCAGCAGTGAACCCGTTAACACTGAAGCTTTCTTT.